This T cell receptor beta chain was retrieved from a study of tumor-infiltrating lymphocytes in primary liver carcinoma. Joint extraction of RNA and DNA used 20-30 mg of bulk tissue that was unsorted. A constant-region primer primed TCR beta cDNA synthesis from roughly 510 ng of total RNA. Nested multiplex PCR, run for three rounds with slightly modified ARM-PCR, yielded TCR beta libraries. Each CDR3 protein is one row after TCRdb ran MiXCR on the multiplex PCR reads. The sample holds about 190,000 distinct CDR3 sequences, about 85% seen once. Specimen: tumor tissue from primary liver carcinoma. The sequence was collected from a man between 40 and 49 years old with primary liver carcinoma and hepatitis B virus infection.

CDR3 in amino acids: CRSLISDHEQYF. CDR3 nucleotide sequence: TGCAGATCCCTGATTAGCGACCACGAGCAGTACTTC. V and J are TRBV29-1 and TRBJ2-7, with a possible D match to TRBD2 (5 bases). Per germline, CDR1 SQVTM and CDR2 ANQGSEA. This CDR3 is 12 amino acids long.